The entry below describes one T cell receptor (beta chain). A second roughly 6 to 12 cycle PCR used barcoded and J-beta primers. A 12-random-nucleotide template-switch adaptor tagged each cDNA molecule. Every sample produced at least 3 million CDR3-containing paired-end reads. TCRdb redid the calling of the 5' RACE reads with MiXCR, one entry per CDR3 protein. The sample has more than 1.4 million distinct CDR3 sequences, around 42% seen once. The CDR3 totals 13 residues. The V gene end was trimmed by 8 bases and the J gene end by 0 bases; junction bases not matched to a gene: 2. Germline V gives CDR1 MNHNY, CDR2 SVGAGI (reference sequence). The data are from a study of blood T cells in healthy people across ages. Each donor was a healthy Caucasian individual from Russia, aged about 6 to 90. Every donor provided roughly 10 milliliters of peripheral blood.

This sequence joins TRBV6-6 and TRBJ2-7, with 9 positions matching TRBD2. Sequenced sample: blood. This receptor was identified in a woman between 18 and 29 years old in good health. The CDR3 coding sequence is TGTGCCAGCTGTAGCGGGAGCTCCTACGAGCAGTACTTC. It codes for CASCSGSSYEQYF.